This T cell receptor (beta chain) was identified in a study of T cell changes during pregnancy in multiple sclerosis. With V trimmed by 6 bases and J by 6 bases, 7 bases remained unmatched. CDR1 is SGHRS and CDR2 is YFSETQ in the germline V gene. The CDR3 consists of 14 residues. Measured with immunoSEQ multiplex PCR; TCRdb has only the in-frame clones, and not every one. Among fewer than 110,000 clones listed, roughly nine tenths were seen once. The sequence was obtained from a female donor with multiple sclerosis, enrolled in a pregnancy study. Sample: peripheral blood, taken after pregnancy. V gene TRBV5-1 combines with J gene TRBJ2-1, with 9 nucleotides matching TRBD2. Here the CDR3 reads CASKLAGGRNEQFF. The CDR3 bases are TGCGCCAGCAAGTTGGCGGGGGGGCGCAATGAGCAGTTCTTC.